A selection of T cell receptor beta chains follows, all from one sample in a study of T cells in Graves' hyperthyroidism and ophthalmopathy. TCRdb used MiXCR to reprocess the multiplex PCR reads, holding one entry per CDR3 protein. The sample yields some 510,000 distinct CDR3 sequences, about 43% seen once. The source material was peripheral blood or thyroid tissue (not recorded which). The source is a woman under 30 with Graves' hyperthyroidism. The CDR3 runs from the conserved cysteine through the conserved F or W. A D gene is named only where the DNA matches it firmly. Clone size is shown for a subset of rows, as once, few, many or a class of expanded clone.

j_call v_call clone_size d_call cdr3_nt cdr3_aa
TRBJ2-5 TRBV12-3/TRBV12-4 few TRBD1 TGTGCCAGCAGTTTAGGGACAGGGGGTTTTGAGACCCAGTACTTC CASSLGTGGFETQYF
TRBJ1-2 TRBV29-1 many TRBD1 TGCAGCGTTGAAGACCAGACAGGGGCTGACAACTATGGCTACACCTTC CSVEDQTGADNYGYTF
TRBJ1-2 TRBV7-9 . TRBD1 TGTGCCAGCAGCTTAGCCGGACAGGGCGGCGGCTACACCTTC CASSLAGQGGGYTF
TRBJ1-5 TRBV7-9 . . TGTGCCAGCAGCTCAGAGGAAAGTGGCAATCAGCCCCAGCATTTT CASSSEESGNQPQHF
TRBJ1-5 TRBV4-1 . . TGCGCCAGCAGCCAAGAAGGTGGACGGGGCGATCAGCCCCAGCATTTT CASSQEGGRGDQPQHF
TRBJ2-7 TRBV29-1 many . TGCAGCGCCAGAAGCGGGTCCCACGAGCAGTACTTC CSARSGSHEQYF
TRBJ2-7 TRBV7-2 many . TGTGCCAGCAGCTTTCGGACTGACCAGTACTTC CASSFRTDQYF
TRBJ1-5 TRBV19 . . TGTGCCAGTAGTCCGACTAGAATCATGGAGACCCAGCATTTT CASSPTRIMETQHF
TRBJ2-5 TRBV4-2 few . TGTGCCAGCAGCTCCGGACTAATCCAGGGGACCCAGTACTTC CASSSGLIQGTQYF
TRBJ1-1 TRBV10-3 few . TGTGCCATCAGTGCTAGAGGACTTCGGGACGAACTCGAAGCTTTCTTT CAISARGLRDELEAFF
TRBJ1-2 TRBV20-1 . . TGCAGTGCTAGAGCCGAGGGGGGCAACTATGGCTACACCTTC CSARAEGGNYGYTF
TRBJ2-7 TRBV19 . . TGTGCCAGTAGTATAGACCGAAGATCCTACGAGCAGTACTTC CASSIDRRSYEQYF
TRBJ1-5 TRBV9 . . TGTGCCAGCAGCTCAGGCGGAGGAGGGAATCAGCCCCAGCATTTT CASSSGGGGNQPQHF
TRBJ2-2 TRBV24-1 . TRBD2 TGTGCCACCAGTGAACCTAGCGGGAGGAACACCGGGGAGCTGTTTTTT CATSEPSGRNTGELFF
TRBJ1-4 TRBV25-1 once TRBD1 TGTGCTACAAGGGGACAGGTCGGAAAACTGTTTTTT CATRGQVGKLFF
TRBJ1-1 TRBV7-8 . . TGTGCCAGCAGGGCCAGGATTAACACTGAAGCTTTCTTT CASRARINTEAFF
TRBJ2-5 TRBV19 few . TGTGCCAGCAGCTCCACGGACATGTATCAAGAGACCCAGTACTTC CASSSTDMYQETQYF
TRBJ2-7 TRBV6-5 . . TGTGCCATCTACGACGGCGAGCAGTACTTC CAIYDGEQYF
TRBJ2-5 TRBV7-3 . . TGCGCCAGCAGCGCAGTTATTCAAGAGACCCAGTACTTC CASSAVIQETQYF
TRBJ1-1 TRBV20-1 . . TGCAGTGTTTTCAGGGCAAACACTGAAGCTTTCTTT CSVFRANTEAFF
TRBJ1-5 TRBV5-1 few . TGCGCCAGCAGCCGGGGGGAGGATCAGCCCCAGCATTTT CASSRGEDQPQHF
TRBJ2-7 TRBV15 . . TGTGCCACCAGCAGCCCCCGGAGGCGGGACTACGAGCAGTACTTC CATSSPRRRDYEQYF
TRBJ2-7 TRBV24-1 once . TGTGCCACCAGTGATTCGTCAGCTCGCGGATACAACGAGCAGTACTTC CATSDSSARGYNEQYF
TRBJ2-5 TRBV24-1 many . TGTGCCACAGCCCGGGACGGCGAAGAGACCCAGTACTTC CATARDGEETQYF
TRBJ2-7 TRBV5-1 . TRBD1 TGCGCCAGCAGTTCTCTGACAGGGGTCGAGCAGTACTTC CASSSLTGVEQYF
TRBJ1-4 TRBV19 many TRBD1 TGTGCCAGTAGTCCGGACGGACAGGATGAAAAACTGTTTTTT CASSPDGQDEKLFF
TRBJ1-4 TRBV11-3 few . TGTGCCAGCAGCCCAACCGCAGGGTCGGGTGAAAAACTGTTTTTT CASSPTAGSGEKLFF
TRBJ2-6 TRBV7-3 many TRBD1 TGTGCCAGCAGCTTAACGACAGGGGGCTCGGGGGCCAACGTCCTGACTTTC CASSLTTGGSGANVLTF
TRBJ1-2 TRBV5-1 many TRBD1 TGCGCCAGCAGCGCACAGGGGGCCTATGGCTACACCTTC CASSAQGAYGYTF
TRBJ1-5 TRBV7-6 . TRBD1 TGTGCCAGCAGCCGGGACAGCTCCTTCAAGCCCCAGCATTTT CASSRDSSFKPQHF
TRBJ2-1 TRBV6-1 . . TGTGCCAGCAGTGAAGTGGTGGGAGGATTAGATGAGCAGTTCTTC CASSEVVGGLDEQFF
TRBJ2-2 TRBV5-1 . . TGCGCCAGCAGCTTCCGGACGTGGGCGAACACCGGGGAGCTGTTTTTT CASSFRTWANTGELFF
TRBJ1-2 TRBV5-1 many . TGCGCCAGCAGCCTGACAGCTAACTATGGCTACACCTTC CASSLTANYGYTF
TRBJ1-4 TRBV20-1 . TRBD1 TGCATTGACAGGGACCATGAAAAACTGTTTTTT CIDRDHEKLFF
TRBJ2-7 TRBV7-9 . . TGTGCCAGCTCACCGTTGGACGGTCCTAACGAGCAGTACTTC CASSPLDGPNEQYF
TRBJ1-2 TRBV13 few . TGTGCCAGCAGGCTGCAGGGAAACTATGGCTACACCTTC CASRLQGNYGYTF
TRBJ2-7 TRBV7-8 many . TGTGCCAGCAGCCGTACAGACTACGAGCAGTACTTC CASSRTDYEQYF
TRBJ2-7 TRBV10-3 many . TGTGCCATCAGTGTATACGAGGACCGGGAGAGCGAGCAGTACTTC CAISVYEDRESEQYF
TRBJ1-5 TRBV29-1 . TRBD1 TGCAGCGGGACAGGGTCCAATCAGCCCCAGCATTTT CSGTGSNQPQHF
TRBJ1-4 TRBV29-1 many . TGCAGCGTTGAGCGGAATGAGAATGAAAAACTGTTTTTT CSVERNENEKLFF
TRBJ2-7 TRBV10-3 once . TGTGCCATCAGTGAACCCCGGAGGGCTAGCGATTCCTACGAGCAGTACTTC CAISEPRRASDSYEQYF
TRBJ1-1 TRBV7-9 many . TGTGCCAGCAGCCCCGGGACCCAGAACACTGAAGCTTTCTTT CASSPGTQNTEAFF
TRBJ1-2 TRBV20-1 . . TGCAGTGCTAGCCCGGGGGGGGGATCCGGCTACACCTTC CSASPGGGSGYTF
TRBJ1-2 TRBV5-8 . . TGTGCCAGCAGCTTGGCGGGGGGAACTAACTATGGCTACACCTTC CASSLAGGTNYGYTF
TRBJ1-2 TRBV2 few . TGTGCCAGCAGTTACTTAGGGGATGGCTACACCTTC CASSYLGDGYTF
TRBJ1-1 TRBV11-1 few TRBD1 TGTGCCAGCAGCGCCCAACCCGACAGGGGAACTGAAGCTTTCTTT CASSAQPDRGTEAFF
TRBJ2-7 TRBV2 many . TGTGCCAGTAAGATCTACGAGCAGTACTTC CASKIYEQYF
TRBJ2-7 TRBV29-1 many . TGCAGCGTCTATGGGGCAACCTCCTACGAGCAGTACTTC CSVYGATSYEQYF
TRBJ1-5 TRBV2 few . TGTGCCAGCAGCGGGTTCCGGGAGGGCCAGCCCCAGCATTTT CASSGFREGQPQHF
TRBJ2-7 TRBV29-1 many TRBD1 TGCAGCGTTGAGGGACAGGGTGTGTGGGACGAGCAGTACTTC CSVEGQGVWDEQYF
TRBJ1-4 TRBV7-9 many . TGTGCCAGCAGCTTATCCGGGTACGAAAAACTGTTTTTT CASSLSGYEKLFF
TRBJ1-6 TRBV7-9 many . TGTGCCAGCAGCTTCATAGGATACACGTCACCCCTCCACTTT CASSFIGYTSPLHF
TRBJ2-5 TRBV24-1 . . TGTGCCACCCGGGGGAGCAGCGGGAAAGGGGGAGAGACCCAGTACTTC CATRGSSGKGGETQYF
TRBJ2-7 TRBV11-1 . . TGTGCCAGCAGCCCCACGATCTGGGAGGCCTACGAGCAGTACTTC CASSPTIWEAYEQYF
TRBJ2-7 TRBV20-1 many . TGCAGTGCTAGACCCTTTTCGGGGGTCTACGAGCAGTACTTC CSARPFSGVYEQYF
TRBJ1-1 TRBV24-1 many . TGTGCCACCAGTGACCCGGGATTGAACACTGAAGCTTTCTTT CATSDPGLNTEAFF
TRBJ2-7 TRBV2 . . TGTGCCAGCAGTCGGGTCGGGTGCGGGGACCGTCGCGAGCAGTACTTC CASSRVGCGDRREQYF
TRBJ1-1 TRBV10-3 once . TGTGCCATCAGTGTGGGGAGACTGAACACTGAAGCTTTCTTT CAISVGRLNTEAFF